This T cell receptor beta chain was identified in a study of OX40 agonist ivuxolimab in advanced cancers. About the research overall: Ivuxolimab, an agonist antibody against OX40 (CD134), was given to patients.

Study-wide findings and caveats: At 0.1 to 3.0 mg/kg and by week 6, CD4+ and CD8+ T cells in the blood had expanded clonally. More expanded clones were seen, on average, in CD8+ T cells than in CD4+.

This clone was seen a handful of times. The target antigen is unknown. The V gene's germline CDR1 is SGHDN and CDR2 FVKESK. With 0 bases removed from V and 7 bases from J, the gap between germline ends came to 6 bases. CDR3 length equals 12 residues. The method was immunoSEQ multiplex PCR; TCRdb's version includes in-frame clones alone and lacks a portion of them. The sample shows about 98,000 clones, roughly 93% of them seen only once. The sample in question was CD4+ or CD8+ T cells sorted from blood, obtained in a trial of the OX40 agonist ivuxolimab. The chain joins TRBV14 to TRBJ1-1; D gene unclear. The receptor's source is an adult with an advanced solid tumor such as melanoma, head and neck, liver or kidney cancer. CDR3 nucleotide sequence: TGTGCCAGCAGCCAAGATCAACTTGAAGCTTTCTTT. Translated: CASSQDQLEAFF.